This T cell receptor (beta chain) is from a study of T cells in Graves' hyperthyroidism and ophthalmopathy. The CDR3 has 14 amino acids. CDR1 MGHDK and CDR2 SYGVNS come from the germline V gene. The V and J ends lost 7 bases and 8 bases, in that order; junction bases with no gene match: 9. This clonotype has just a few counts. What it binds is not known. The source material, RNA transcripts, was used to amplify TCR beta CDR3 regions. First-round RT-PCR of the TCR CDR3 relied on the HTBI primer set. One entry per CDR3 protein, called by TCRdb with MiXCR from the multiplex PCR reads. The profile shows around 600,000 distinct CDR3 sequences, about 45% of them singletons. Whole-study findings and limits: Stable hyperthyroidism was separated from ophthalmopathy by a model based on 13 V-J features. It was a median around 6 months before onset that the model predicted ophthalmopathy. Appearing also in blood were most of the thyroid clonotypes expanded above 0.001.

Patients showing uncontrolled infection, other autoimmune disease, pregnancy or lactation were ineligible. The receptor comes from an adult man with Graves' disease, either hyperthyroidism or ophthalmopathy (not recorded which). The sample consisted of peripheral blood or thyroid tissue (not recorded which). The gene calls are TRBV25-1 and TRBJ1-4; 8 bases are shared with TRBD1. The CDR3 is CASMKDRADEKLFF. CDR3 DNA: TGTGCCAGCATGAAGGACAGGGCGGACGAAAAACTGTTTTTT.